A selection of T cell receptor beta chains follows, all from one sample in a study of T cell repertoires in cytomegalovirus infection. For these receptors, no antigen is known. A single record per CDR3 protein comes from TCRdb applying MiXCR to the reads. There are some 940,000 distinct CDR3 sequences in the sample; around 30% occur only once, and over 12% lies in the top ten. The specimen was cultured CD8+ T cells from PBMCs, collected from culture after CMV antigen stimulation. These receptors all stem from a human donor in good health (CMV status not recorded). Some clones in this sample may be carry-over from other donors' samples. The CDR3 runs from the conserved cysteine through the conserved F or W. A D gene is named only where the DNA matches it firmly. The size field is filled for only some rows; it gives once, few, many or a size class.

v_gene	abundance	j_gene	d_gene	CDR3nt	CDR3aa
TRBV6-2/TRBV6-3	-	TRBJ1-5	-	TGTGCCACGACCGACAGGCACAATCAGCCCCAGCATTTT	CATTDRHNQPQHF
TRBV7-6	many	TRBJ2-5	-	TGTGCCAGCAGCTTAGCGACAGGCATCCGAGAGACCCAGTACTTC	CASSLATGIRETQYF
TRBV20-1	-	TRBJ1-4	TRBD1	TGCAGTGCTCTGGGGACAGAGCTCAAAAAAGCAACTAATGAAAAACTGTTTTTT	CSALGTELKKATNEKLFF
TRBV7-6	many	TRBJ2-2	-	TGTGCCAGCAGCTTAGGCTCGATCGGGGAGCTGTTTTTT	CASSLGSIGELFF
TRBV12-3/TRBV12-4	-	TRBJ1-2	TRBD1	TGTGCCAGCAGTTTCGCGGGAGGATCAGGGGGCGAATCAGATGGCTACACCTTC	CASSFAGGSGGESDGYTF
TRBV6-2/TRBV6-3	-	TRBJ2-7	-	TGTGCCAGCAGTTACGACGGGAAACAGTACGAGCAGTACTTC	CASSYDGKQYEQYF
TRBV13	-	TRBJ2-1	-	TGTGCCAGCAATTCTCAGGGCAATGAGCAGTTCTTC	CASNSQGNEQFF
TRBV7-2	-	TRBJ2-2	-	TGTGCCAACAGCTTAGGACCCAACACCGGGGAGCTGTTTTTT	CANSLGPNTGELFF
TRBV2	once	TRBJ2-3	-	TGTGCCAGCGAGGGAGTATCCACAGATACGCAGTATTTT	CASEGVSTDTQYF
TRBV24-1	-	TRBJ2-1	-	TGTGCCACCGAAGATGAGCAGTTCTTC	CATEDEQFF